What follows describes a single TCR beta chain. Its specificity is unknown. This entry belongs to a study of shared clonotypes between healthy human individuals. Study-level information: There were three CD4 naive, three CD4 memory, two CD8 naive and one CD8 memory plates per donor. Study-wide findings and caveats: Naive CD4 clonotype sharing across a few donors was 5% to 6%.

An even split of each subset's genomic DNA across several immunoSEQ plates was performed. Produced via immunoSEQ multiplex PCR; TCRdb's table is partial and in-frame only. The sample carries roughly 500,000 clones, more than 95% recorded once. The donor cohort consisted entirely of Caucasian adults residing in Nashville, Tennessee. J gave up 8 bases and V 1 base, and 7 bases lay outside the gene matches. Germline-derived CDR1 and CDR2 are SGHAT and FQDESV (reference sequence). The CDR3 contains 15 residues. The TCR was taken from a woman in her 30s in good health. The J gene is TRBJ1-4, the V gene TRBV11-1; 7 bases fit TRBD1. The material sequenced was naive CD4+ T cells sorted from blood. Regarding subset: CD45RA+ positively selected. The CDR3: CASSLVLGQIEKLFF. The CDR3, as DNA: TGTGCCAGCAGCTTAGTGCTGGGACAGATAGAAAAACTGTTTTTT.